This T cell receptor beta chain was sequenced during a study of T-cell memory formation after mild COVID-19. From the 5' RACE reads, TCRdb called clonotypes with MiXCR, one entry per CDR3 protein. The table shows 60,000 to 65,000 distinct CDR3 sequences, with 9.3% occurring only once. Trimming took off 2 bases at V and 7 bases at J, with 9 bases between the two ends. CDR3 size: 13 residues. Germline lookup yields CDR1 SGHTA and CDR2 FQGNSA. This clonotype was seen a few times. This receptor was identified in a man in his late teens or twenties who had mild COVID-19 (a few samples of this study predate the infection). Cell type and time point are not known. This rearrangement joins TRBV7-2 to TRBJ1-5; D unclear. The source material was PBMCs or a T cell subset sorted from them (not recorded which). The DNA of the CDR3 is TGTGCCAGCAGCTTACAGGCGGGGCAGCCCCAGCATTTT. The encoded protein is CASSLQAGQPQHF. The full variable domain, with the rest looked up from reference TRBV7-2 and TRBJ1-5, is GAGVSQSPSNKVTEKGKDVELRCDPISGHTALYWYRQSLGQGLEFLIYFQGNSAPDKSGLPSDRFSAERTGGSVSTLTIQRTQQEDSAVYLCASSLQAGQPQHFGDGTRLSIL.